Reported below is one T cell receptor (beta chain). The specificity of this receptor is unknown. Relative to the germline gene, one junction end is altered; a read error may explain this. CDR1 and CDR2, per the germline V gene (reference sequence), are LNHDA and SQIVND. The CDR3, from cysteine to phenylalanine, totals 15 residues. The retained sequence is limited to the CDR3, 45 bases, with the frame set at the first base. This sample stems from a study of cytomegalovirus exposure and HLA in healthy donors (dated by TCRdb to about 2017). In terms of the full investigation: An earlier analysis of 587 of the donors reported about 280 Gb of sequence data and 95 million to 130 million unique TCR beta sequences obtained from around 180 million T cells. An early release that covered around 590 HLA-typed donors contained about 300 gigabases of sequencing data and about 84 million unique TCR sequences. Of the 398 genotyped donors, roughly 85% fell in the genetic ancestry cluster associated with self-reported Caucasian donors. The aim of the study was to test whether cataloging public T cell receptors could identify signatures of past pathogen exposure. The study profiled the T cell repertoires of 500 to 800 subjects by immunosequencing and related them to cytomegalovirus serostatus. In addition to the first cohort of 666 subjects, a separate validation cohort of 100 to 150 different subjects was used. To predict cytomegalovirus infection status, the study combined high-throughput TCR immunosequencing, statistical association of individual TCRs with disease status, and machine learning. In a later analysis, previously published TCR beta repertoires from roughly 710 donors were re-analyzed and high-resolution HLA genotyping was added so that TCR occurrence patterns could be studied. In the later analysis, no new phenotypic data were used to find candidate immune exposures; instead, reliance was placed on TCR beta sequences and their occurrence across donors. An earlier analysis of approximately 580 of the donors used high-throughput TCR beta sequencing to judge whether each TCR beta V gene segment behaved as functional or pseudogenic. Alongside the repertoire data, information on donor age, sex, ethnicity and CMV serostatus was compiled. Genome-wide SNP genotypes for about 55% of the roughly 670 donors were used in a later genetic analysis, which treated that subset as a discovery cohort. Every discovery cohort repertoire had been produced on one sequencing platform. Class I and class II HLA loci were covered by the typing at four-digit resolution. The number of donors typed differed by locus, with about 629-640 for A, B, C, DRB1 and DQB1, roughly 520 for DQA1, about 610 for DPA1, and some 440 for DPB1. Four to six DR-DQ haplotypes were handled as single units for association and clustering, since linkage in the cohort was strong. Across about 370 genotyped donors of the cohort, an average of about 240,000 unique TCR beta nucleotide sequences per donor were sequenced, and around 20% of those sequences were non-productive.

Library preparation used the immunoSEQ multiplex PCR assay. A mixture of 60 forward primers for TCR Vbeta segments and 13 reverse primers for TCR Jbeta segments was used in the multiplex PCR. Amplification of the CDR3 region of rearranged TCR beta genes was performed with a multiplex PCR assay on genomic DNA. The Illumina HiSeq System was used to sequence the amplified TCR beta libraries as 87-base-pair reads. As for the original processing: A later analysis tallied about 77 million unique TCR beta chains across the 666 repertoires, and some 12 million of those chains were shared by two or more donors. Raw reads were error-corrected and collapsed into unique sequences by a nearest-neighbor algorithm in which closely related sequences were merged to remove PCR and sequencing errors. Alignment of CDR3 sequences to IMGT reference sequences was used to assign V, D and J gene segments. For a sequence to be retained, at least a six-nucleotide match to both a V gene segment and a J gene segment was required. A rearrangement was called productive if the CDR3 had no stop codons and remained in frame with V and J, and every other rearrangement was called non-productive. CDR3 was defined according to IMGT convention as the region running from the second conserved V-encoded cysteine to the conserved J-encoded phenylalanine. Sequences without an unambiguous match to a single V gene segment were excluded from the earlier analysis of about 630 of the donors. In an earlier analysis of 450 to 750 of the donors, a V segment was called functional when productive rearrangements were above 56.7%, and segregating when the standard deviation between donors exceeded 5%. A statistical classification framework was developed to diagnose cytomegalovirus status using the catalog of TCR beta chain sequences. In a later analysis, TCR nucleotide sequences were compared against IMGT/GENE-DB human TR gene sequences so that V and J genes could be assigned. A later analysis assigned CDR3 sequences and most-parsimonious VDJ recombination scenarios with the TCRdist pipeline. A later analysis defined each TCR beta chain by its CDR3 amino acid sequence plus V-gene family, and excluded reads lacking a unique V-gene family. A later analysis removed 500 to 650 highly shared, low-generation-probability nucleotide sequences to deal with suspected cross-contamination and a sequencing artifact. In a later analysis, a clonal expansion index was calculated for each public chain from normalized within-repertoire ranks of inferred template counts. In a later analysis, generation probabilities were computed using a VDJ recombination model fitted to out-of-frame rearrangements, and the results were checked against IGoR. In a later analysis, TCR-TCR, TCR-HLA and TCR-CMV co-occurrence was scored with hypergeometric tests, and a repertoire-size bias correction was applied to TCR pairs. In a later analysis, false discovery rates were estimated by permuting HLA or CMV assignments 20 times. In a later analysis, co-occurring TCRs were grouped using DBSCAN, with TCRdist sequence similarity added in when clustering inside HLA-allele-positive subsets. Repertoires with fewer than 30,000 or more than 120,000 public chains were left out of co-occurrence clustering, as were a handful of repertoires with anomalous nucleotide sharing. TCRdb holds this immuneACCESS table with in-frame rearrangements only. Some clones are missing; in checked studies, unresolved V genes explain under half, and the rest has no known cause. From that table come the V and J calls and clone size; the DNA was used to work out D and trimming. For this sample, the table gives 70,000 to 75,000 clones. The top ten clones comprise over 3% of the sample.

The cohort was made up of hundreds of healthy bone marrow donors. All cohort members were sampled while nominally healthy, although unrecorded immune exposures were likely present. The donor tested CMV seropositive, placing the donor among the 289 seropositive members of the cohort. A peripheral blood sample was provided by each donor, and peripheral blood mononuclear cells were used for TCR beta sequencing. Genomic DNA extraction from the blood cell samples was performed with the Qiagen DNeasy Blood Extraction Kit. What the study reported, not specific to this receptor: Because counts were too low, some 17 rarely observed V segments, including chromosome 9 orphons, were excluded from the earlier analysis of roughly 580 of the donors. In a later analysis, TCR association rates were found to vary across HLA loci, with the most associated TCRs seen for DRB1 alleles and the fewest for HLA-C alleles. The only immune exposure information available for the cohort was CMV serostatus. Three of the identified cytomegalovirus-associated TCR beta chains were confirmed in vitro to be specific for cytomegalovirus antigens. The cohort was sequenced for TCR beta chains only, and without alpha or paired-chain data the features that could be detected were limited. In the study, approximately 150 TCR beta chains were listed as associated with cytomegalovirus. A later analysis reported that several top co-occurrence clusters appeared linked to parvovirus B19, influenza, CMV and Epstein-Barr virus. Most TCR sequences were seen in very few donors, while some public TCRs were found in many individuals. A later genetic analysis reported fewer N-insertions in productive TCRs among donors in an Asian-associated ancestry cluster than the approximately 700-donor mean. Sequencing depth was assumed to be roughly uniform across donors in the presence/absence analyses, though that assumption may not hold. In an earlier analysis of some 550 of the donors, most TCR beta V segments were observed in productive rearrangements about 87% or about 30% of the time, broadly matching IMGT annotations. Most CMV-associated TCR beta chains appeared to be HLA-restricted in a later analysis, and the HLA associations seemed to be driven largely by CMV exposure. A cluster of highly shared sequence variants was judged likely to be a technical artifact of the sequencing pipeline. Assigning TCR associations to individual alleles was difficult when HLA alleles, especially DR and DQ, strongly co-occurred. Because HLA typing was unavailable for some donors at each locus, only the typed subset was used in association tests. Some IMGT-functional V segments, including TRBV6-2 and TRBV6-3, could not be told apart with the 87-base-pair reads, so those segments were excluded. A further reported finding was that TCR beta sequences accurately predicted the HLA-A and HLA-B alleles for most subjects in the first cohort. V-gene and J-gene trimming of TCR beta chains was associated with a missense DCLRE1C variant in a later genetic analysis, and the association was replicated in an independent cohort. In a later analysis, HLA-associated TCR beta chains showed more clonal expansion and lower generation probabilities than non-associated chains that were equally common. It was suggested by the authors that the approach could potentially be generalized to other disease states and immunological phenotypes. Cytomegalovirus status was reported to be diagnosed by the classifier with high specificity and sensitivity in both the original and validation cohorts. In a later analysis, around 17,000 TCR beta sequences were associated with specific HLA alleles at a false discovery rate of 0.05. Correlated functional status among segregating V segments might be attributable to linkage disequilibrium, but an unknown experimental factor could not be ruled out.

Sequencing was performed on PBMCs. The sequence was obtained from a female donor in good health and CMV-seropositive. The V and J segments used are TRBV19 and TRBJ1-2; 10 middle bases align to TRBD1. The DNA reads TGTGCCAGTAGGATAGACAGGGGGCCTGGCTATGGCTACACCTTC. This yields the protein CASRIDRGPGYGYTF.